This entry is about one TCR beta chain. This sample is drawn from a study of blood T cell repertoires in COVID-19. Looking at the study overall: Acute-phase and convalescent COVID-19 samples originated in the United States, Italy and Spain.

Cohort 3 recovered donors had two negative PCRs, clearance, or symptom resolution. From germline, CDR1 is LGHDT and CDR2 YNNKEL (reference sequence). This CDR3 is built from 16 residues. With V trimmed by 1 base and J by 2 bases, 1 base remained unmatched. TCRdb's table, derived via immunoSEQ multiplex PCR, lists solely in-frame clones and lacks some. The sample comprises 200,000 or so clones, about 80% of which are singletons, and 1.5% to 2% rests with the top ten. What was sequenced was PBMCs or T cells enriched from blood (not recorded which). This TCR derives from a man aged 60-69 years who had recovered from COVID-19. The chain employs TRBV3-1 (or the pseudogene TRBV3-2) and TRBJ2-6, with TRBD1 matching over 8 bases. CDR3 sequence: CASSQAGGAGANVLTF. The CDR3 DNA sequence: TGTGCCAGCAGCCAAGCAGGGGGCGCTGGGGCCAACGTCCTGACTTTC.